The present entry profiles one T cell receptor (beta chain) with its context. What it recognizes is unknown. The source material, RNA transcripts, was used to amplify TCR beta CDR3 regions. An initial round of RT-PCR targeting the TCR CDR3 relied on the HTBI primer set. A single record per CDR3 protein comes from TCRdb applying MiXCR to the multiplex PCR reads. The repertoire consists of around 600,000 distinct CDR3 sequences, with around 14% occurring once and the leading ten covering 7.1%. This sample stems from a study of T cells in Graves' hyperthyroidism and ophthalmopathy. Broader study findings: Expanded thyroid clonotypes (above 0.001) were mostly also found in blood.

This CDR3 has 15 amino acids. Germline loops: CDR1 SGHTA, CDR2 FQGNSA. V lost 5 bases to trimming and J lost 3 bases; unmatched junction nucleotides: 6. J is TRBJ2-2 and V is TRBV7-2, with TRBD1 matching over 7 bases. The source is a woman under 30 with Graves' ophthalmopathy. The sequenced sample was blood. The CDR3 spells CASSEGGADTGELFF. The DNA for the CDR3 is TGTGCCAGCAGCGAAGGGGGCGCGGACACCGGGGAGCTGTTTTTT.